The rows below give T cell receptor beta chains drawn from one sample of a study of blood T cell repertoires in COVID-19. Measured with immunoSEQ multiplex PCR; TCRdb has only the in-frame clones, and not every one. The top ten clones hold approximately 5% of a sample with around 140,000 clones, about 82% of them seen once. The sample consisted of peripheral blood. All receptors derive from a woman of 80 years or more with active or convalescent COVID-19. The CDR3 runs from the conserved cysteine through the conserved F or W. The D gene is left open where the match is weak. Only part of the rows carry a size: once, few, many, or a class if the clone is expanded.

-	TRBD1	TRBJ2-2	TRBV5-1	TGCGCCAGCAGCACGGGACAGTATAACACCGGGGAGCTGTTTTTT	CASSTGQYNTGELFF
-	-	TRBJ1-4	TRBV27	TGTGCCAGCAGTTCCTACGACAGATCTGAAAAACTGTTTTTT	CASSSYDRSEKLFF
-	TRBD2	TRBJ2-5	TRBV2	TGTGCCAGCAGTGATATAGCGGGGGGGCGAGAGACCCAGTACTTC	CASSDIAGGRETQYF
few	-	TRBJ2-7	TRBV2	TGTGCCAGCAAGCTGGGCGCCCTCGCCGAGCAGTACTTC	CASKLGALAEQYF
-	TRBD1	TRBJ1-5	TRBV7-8	TGTGCCAGCAGCCCATCGGACAGGGCTTTCACGAATCAGCCCCAGCATTTT	CASSPSDRAFTNQPQHF
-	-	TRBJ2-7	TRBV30	TGTGCCTGGAGCCCTTGGGGCGCCGAGCAGTACTTC	CAWSPWGAEQYF
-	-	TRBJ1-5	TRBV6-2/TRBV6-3	TGTGCCAGCAGTTACGCGGGGGGTAGCAATCAGCCCCAGCATTTT	CASSYAGGSNQPQHF
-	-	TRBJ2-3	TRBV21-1	TGTGCCAGCAGCAAAAGACCCGCAGGCCACACAGATACGCAGTATTTT	CASSKRPAGHTDTQYF
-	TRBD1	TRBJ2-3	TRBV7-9	TGTGCCAGCAGCTCCGGCCAGGGGGCACCGTCCACAGATACGCAGTATTTT	CASSSGQGAPSTDTQYF
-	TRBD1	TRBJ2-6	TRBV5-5	TGTGCCAGCAGCCGGGACAGCGTTGATCTCCGCTTCTCTGGGGCCAACGTCCTGACTTTC	CASSRDSVDLRFSGANVLTF
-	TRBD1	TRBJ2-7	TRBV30	TGTGCCTGGAGTCGACAACCGGGACAGGGTTACGAGCAGTACTTC	CAWSRQPGQGYEQYF
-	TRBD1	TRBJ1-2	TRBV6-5	TGTGCCAGCAGTCCGAGGGACAGGGGTCCCTATGGCTACACCTTC	CASSPRDRGPYGYTF
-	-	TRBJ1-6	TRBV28	TGTGCCAGCCTTGGATTCAGGGGCGACTATAATTCACCCCTCCACTTT	CASLGFRGDYNSPLHF
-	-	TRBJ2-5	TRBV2	TGTGCCAGCAGTGAAGAAATGAGCCAGTACTTC	CASSEEMSQYF
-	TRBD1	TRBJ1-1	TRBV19	TGTGCCAGTAGTACCCCAGACAGGGGGCGTACTGAAGCTTTCTTT	CASSTPDRGRTEAFF
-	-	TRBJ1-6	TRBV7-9	TGTGCCAGCAGTCTAGGGGGTTCACCCCTCCACTTT	CASSLGGSPLHF
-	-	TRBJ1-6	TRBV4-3	TGCGCCAGCAGCCAAGTTCGCGAGCGAAGGTCACCCCTCCACTTT	CASSQVRERRSPLHF
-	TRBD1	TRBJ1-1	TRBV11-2	TGTGCCAGCAGCTCGCGGGCCAGGGGGTTAACTGAAGCTTTCTTT	CASSSRARGLTEAFF
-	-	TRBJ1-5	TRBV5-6	TGTGCCAGCAGCCGGATGAGTTGGGGAGGGAATCAGCCCCAGCATTTT	CASSRMSWGGNQPQHF
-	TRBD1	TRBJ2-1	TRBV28	TGTGCCAGCAGTTCACCGGGACAGGGTTACAATGAGCAGTTCTTC	CASSSPGQGYNEQFF
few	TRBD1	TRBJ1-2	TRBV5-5	TGTGCCAGCAGCGTAGACAGGGACTCTCTACCTAACTATGGCTACACCTTC	CASSVDRDSLPNYGYTF
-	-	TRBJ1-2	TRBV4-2	TGTGCCAGCAGCCAAGAAGTCCGCGGGGACTATGGCTACACCTTC	CASSQEVRGDYGYTF
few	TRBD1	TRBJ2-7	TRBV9	TGTGCCAGCAGCACACGGGACAGTTTCTACGAGCAGTACTTC	CASSTRDSFYEQYF
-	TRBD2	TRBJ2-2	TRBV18	TGTGCCAGCTCACCCCGGCTAGCGGGAAACACCGGGGAGCTGTTTTTT	CASSPRLAGNTGELFF
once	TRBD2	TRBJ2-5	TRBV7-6	TGTGCCAGCAGCACGACTAGCGGGAGACAAGAGACCCAGTACTTC	CASSTTSGRQETQYF
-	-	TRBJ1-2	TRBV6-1	TGTGCCAGCAGTGAAGCGGCAGGGTGGGACTATGGCTACACCTTC	CASSEAAGWDYGYTF
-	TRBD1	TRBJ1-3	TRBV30	TGTGCCTGGATCCGGACAGGGACCCGAAACACCATATATTTT	CAWIRTGTRNTIYF
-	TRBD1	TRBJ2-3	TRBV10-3	TGTGCCATCCAAAACCCGGGACAGGGCACAGATACGCAGTATTTT	CAIQNPGQGTDTQYF